These 8 T cell receptor beta chains were all obtained from the same sample, sequenced in a study of OX40 agonist ivuxolimab in advanced cancers. The repertoire was sequenced with immunoSEQ multiplex PCR; TCRdb's copy has only in-frame clones and lacks some. The sample lists about 45,000 clones; about 90% were seen once. Sequenced here: CD4+ or CD8+ T cells sorted from blood, sampled in a trial of the OX40 agonist ivuxolimab. These TCRs come from an adult with an advanced solid tumor such as melanoma, head and neck, liver or kidney cancer.

Concerning this clone: Other nucleotide sequences in the sample specify the same CDR3. The chain employs TRBV7-9 and TRBJ2-7; TRBD2 aligns across 10 bases. CDR1 is SEHNR and CDR2 is FQNEAQ in the germline V gene (reference sequence). J gave up 2 bases and V 5 bases, and 15 bases lay outside the gene matches. This CDR3 contains 18 residues. CDR3 nucleotide sequence: TGTGCCAGCAGCGGGGATCTAGCGGGAGCAACTAATCCCTACGAGCAGTACTTC. Residues: CASSGDLAGATNPYEQYF.

This sequence joins TRBV5-6 and TRBJ1-2; possibly TRBD1 for D (6 bases). Trimming removed 4 bases from V and 6 bases from J, with 19 bases in between. CDR3 size: 15 residues. Germline CDR1 is SGHDT and CDR2 is YYEEEE. In nucleotides, the CDR3 is TGTGCCAGCAGCCCGGACAGTGTACAAGAGGATGGCTACACCTTC. It translates to CASSPDSVQEDGYTF. The full variable domain, its missing parts supplied by reference TRBV5-6 and TRBJ1-2, is DAGVTQSPTHLIKTRGQQVTLRCSPKSGHDTVSWYQQALGQGPQFIFQYYEEEERQRGNFPDRFSGHQFPNYSSELNVNALLLGDSALYLCASSPDSVQEDGYTFGSGTRLTVV.

The J gene is TRBJ1-2, the V gene TRBV19, with D unclear. V was trimmed by 6 bases and J by 2 bases, leaving 16 bases between them. There are 15 residues in the CDR3. From germline, CDR1 is LNHDA and CDR2 SQIVND (reference sequence). CDR3 amino acids: CASSVAAEMNYGYTF. The CDR3 region has the DNA TGTGCCAGTAGCGTGGCGGCAGAAATGAACTATGGCTACACCTTC.

V gene TRBV6-5 combines with J gene TRBJ2-5, with D perhaps matching TRBD1 or TRBD2 (5 bases each). The CDR3 totals 12 residues. The germline CDR1 and CDR2 sequences are MNHEY and SVGAGI. The ends were cut back, 6 bases at V and 1 base at J, with 6 bases in the middle. The CDR3 bases are TGTGCCAGCAGGAGGGGCCAAGAGACCCAGTACTTC. It codes for CASRRGQETQYF.

This clone has just one count. This chain links TRBV7-7 with TRBJ2-2; D gene unclear. Germline CDR1 SSHAT, CDR2 FNYEAQ (reference sequence). Trimming cost V 5 bases and J 2 bases, with 21 bases left between them. The CDR3 contains 18 residues. For the CDR3, the DNA is TGTGCCAGCAGCCAGTCCCCCATGGCACACGAAAACACCGGGGAGCTGTTTTTT. Translating it yields CASSQSPMAHENTGELFF.

V usage is TRBV6-5 and J usage is TRBJ1-1; 7 bases agree with TRBD1. V shed 7 bases and J 7 bases; nucleotides not matched to a gene: 12. Germline V gene sequence: CDR1 MNHEY, CDR2 SVGAGI. This CDR3 spans 14 amino acids. CDR3 coding DNA: TGTGCCAGCAAACCTACAGGGGAATTCATTGAAGCTTTCTTT. Its translation is CASKPTGEFIEAFF.

In its sample, this clone was seen once. The chain links TRBV2 to TRBJ1-2; 7 bases map to TRBD1. The CDR3 is made up of 15 amino acids. Germline CDR1 is SNHLY and CDR2 is FYNNEI. V dropped 6 bases and J dropped 1; count of bases not matched to a gene: 8. CDR3 bases: TGTGCCAGCAGCCGATTGACAGGGAATAACTATGGCTACACCTTC. This codes for CASSRLTGNNYGYTF.

The rearrangement uses TRBV6-1 and TRBJ2-1; TRBD2 might be the D (6 bases). Trimming took 7 bases from V and 2 from J, leaving 12 bases between them. The CDR3 extends over 14 amino acids. Germline V CDR1 and CDR2: MNHNS, SASEGT. Written as DNA, the CDR3 is TGTGCCAGCACCCCCGGGGGACCCTACAATGAGCAGTTCTTC. Translation: CASTPGGPYNEQFF.